One T cell receptor beta chain is described in this entry. Its antigen is unidentified. The germline V gene has CDR1 SGHVS and CDR2 FQNEAQ. The V gene lost 4 bases and the J gene lost 3 bases, with 13 bases spanning the gap. The CDR3 runs 14 residues. This entry belongs to a study of blood T cells in healthy people across ages. The study's findings and limits: A strong correlation was found between TCR beta diversity and the percentage of naive T cells.

A second PCR of roughly 7 to 11 cycles used a sample-barcoded 5' primer and a J-beta primer mix. TCRdb processed the 5' RACE reads anew with MiXCR; each CDR3 protein has one entry. The repertoire holds roughly 1.4 million distinct CDR3 sequences, with 45% to 70% as singletons. Those donating, healthy Caucasian individuals from Russia, were aged about 6 to 90. Per sample, a minimum of 6 million PBMCs were isolated. Total RNA was extracted at no less than 6 micrograms per sample. The rearrangement joins TRBV7-8 to TRBJ2-7; tentatively, D is TRBD2 (5 bases). The sequencing sample was made of blood. The receptor was derived from a man aged 18-30 years in good health. The CDR3 bases are TGTGCCAGCAGCTCAAGCGGAAGTAACTACGAGCAGTACTTC. It is translated as CASSSSGSNYEQYF. The full variable domain, with the rest looked up from reference TRBV7-8 and TRBJ2-7, is GAGVSQSPRYKVAKRGQDVALRCDPISGHVSLFWYQQALGQGPEFLTYFQNEAQLDKSGLPSDRFFAERPEGSVSTLKIQRTQQEDSAVYLCASSSSGSNYEQYFGPGTRLTVT.